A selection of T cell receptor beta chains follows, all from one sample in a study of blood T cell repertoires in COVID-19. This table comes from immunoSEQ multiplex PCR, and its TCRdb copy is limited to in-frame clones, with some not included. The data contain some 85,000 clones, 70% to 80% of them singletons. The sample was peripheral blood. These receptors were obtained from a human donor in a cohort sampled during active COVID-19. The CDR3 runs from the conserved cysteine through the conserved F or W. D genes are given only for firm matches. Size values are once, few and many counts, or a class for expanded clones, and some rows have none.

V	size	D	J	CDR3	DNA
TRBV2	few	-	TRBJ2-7	CATQPRGAREQYF	TGTGCCACCCAACCCCGCGGGGCCCGGGAGCAGTACTTC
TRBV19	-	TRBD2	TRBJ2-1	CASSSGLAGGENEQFF	TGTGCCAGTAGTTCGGGACTAGCGGGAGGTGAGAATGAGCAGTTCTTC
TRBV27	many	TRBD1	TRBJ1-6	CASSLSPPTGRNDSPLHF	TGTGCCAGCAGTTTATCGCCCCCGACAGGGAGGAACGATTCACCCCTCCACTTT
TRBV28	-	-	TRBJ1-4	CASMMTGNEKLFF	TGTGCCAGCATGATGACGGGGAATGAAAAACTGTTTTTT
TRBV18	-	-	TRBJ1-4	CASSPTSTANEKLFF	TGTGCCAGCTCACCTACGTCAACGGCTAATGAAAAACTGTTTTTT
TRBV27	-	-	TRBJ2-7	CASSLRTHYEQYF	TGTGCCAGCAGTTTGCGGACACACTACGAGCAGTACTTC
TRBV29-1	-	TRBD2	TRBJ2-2	CSVWGLAGTGELFF	TGCAGCGTTTGGGGACTAGCGGGCACCGGGGAGCTGTTTTTT
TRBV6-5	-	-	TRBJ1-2	CASTSLRAVYGYTF	TGTGCCAGCACCTCGTTGAGGGCAGTCTATGGCTACACCTTC
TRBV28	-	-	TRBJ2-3	CASSPNLGSSTDTQYF	TGTGCCAGCAGTCCTAACCTCGGGAGTAGCACAGATACGCAGTATTTT
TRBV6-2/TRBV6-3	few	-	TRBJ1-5	CASSYDSYSNQPQHF	TGTGCCAGCAGTTACGACAGCTATAGCAATCAGCCCCAGCATTTT
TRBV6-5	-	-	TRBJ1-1	CASSPWRGGIEAFF	TGTGCCAGCAGCCCCTGGCGCGGGGGTATTGAAGCTTTCTTT
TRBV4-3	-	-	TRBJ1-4	CASSQEGRATNEKLFF	TGCGCCAGCAGCCAGGAGGGCAGGGCAACTAATGAAAAACTGTTTTTT
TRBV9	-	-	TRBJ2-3	CASSAFTDTQYF	TGTGCCAGCAGCGCTTTCACAGATACGCAGTATTTT
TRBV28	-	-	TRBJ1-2	CASSREQGRGYTF	TGTGCCAGCAGTAGAGAACAGGGAAGAGGCTACACCTTC
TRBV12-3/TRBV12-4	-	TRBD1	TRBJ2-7	CASLDREGGEQYF	TGTGCCAGCCTTGACAGGGAAGGAGGCGAGCAGTACTTC
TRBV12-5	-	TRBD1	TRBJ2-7	CASGEPPGQGTYEQYF	TGTGCTAGTGGTGAACCACCGGGACAGGGAACCTACGAGCAGTACTTC
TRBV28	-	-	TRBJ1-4	CASSSTGLGDEKLFF	TGTGCCAGCAGTTCAACAGGGTTGGGCGATGAAAAACTGTTTTTT
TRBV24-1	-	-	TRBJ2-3	CATSSTTDTQYF	TGTGCCACCAGTAGCACCACAGATACGCAGTATTTT
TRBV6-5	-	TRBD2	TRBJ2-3	CASSYSPSGITDTQYF	TGTGCCAGCAGTTACTCTCCTAGCGGGATCACAGATACGCAGTATTTT
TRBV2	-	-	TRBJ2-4	CASRGLLLAKNIQYF	TGTGCCAGCAGAGGACTCTTACTAGCCAAAAACATTCAGTACTTC
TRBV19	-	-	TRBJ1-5	CASGAKIYQPQHF	TGTGCCAGTGGGGCCAAGATCTATCAGCCCCAGCATTTT
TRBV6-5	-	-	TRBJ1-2	CASSYEGRGIGGYTF	TGTGCCAGCAGTTACGAAGGCAGGGGTATCGGTGGCTACACCTTC
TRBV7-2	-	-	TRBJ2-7	CASSPGRGYEQYF	TGTGCCAGCAGCCCCGGAAGGGGGTACGAGCAGTACTTC